This entry lists 16 T cell receptor beta chains sequenced from one sample in a study of shared clonotypes between healthy human individuals. CD8 cells regarded as naive lacked CD45RO, were positively chosen for CCR7, and omitted terminally differentiated effector memory CD45RA+ cells. The protocol was immunoSEQ multiplex PCR, while the TCRdb copy is restricted to in-frame clones and leaves out a portion. The sample includes hundreds of thousands of clones, 80% to 95% of them seen just once. The sequencing input was naive CD8+ T cells sorted from blood. Receptors originate from a man aged 25-40 years in good health.

In this sample, this clone turned up once. This chain links TRBV9 with TRBJ2-2; 8 bases are a match to TRBD1. The V gene's germline CDR1 is SGDLS and CDR2 YYNGEE. This CDR3 region has 15 residues. J gave up 6 bases and V 0 bases, and 4 bases lay outside the gene matches. The CDR3 sequence is CASSVGTGLSGELFF. CDR3 nucleotide sequence: TGTGCCAGCAGCGTAGGGACAGGGCTATCCGGGGAGCTGTTTTTT.

The V gene is TRBV27, the J gene TRBJ2-7, with TRBD1 as a possible D gene (6 bases). The V gene's germline CDR1 is MNHEY and CDR2 SMNVEV (reference sequence). Trimming shortened V by 2 bases and J by 0 bases, and 11 bases separated the two germline ends. This CDR3 is built from 15 residues. Here the CDR3 DNA reads TGTGCCAGCAGTTTAGCAGGGGACCTCTCCTACGAGCAGTACTTC. Translated, it gives CASSLAGDLSYEQYF.

The V gene is TRBV29-1, the J gene TRBJ1-2, with D perhaps TRBD1 (5 bases). Germline lookup yields CDR1 SQVTM and CDR2 ANQGSEA. The CDR3 totals 11 residues. Trimming removed 5 bases from V and 4 bases from J, with 8 bases in between. The CDR3 DNA reads as TGCAGCGTTCCCGGGGCCTATGGCTACACCTTC. This translates into CSVPGAYGYTF.

The chain employs TRBV15 and TRBJ2-3; 7 bases are shared with TRBD1. Germline-derived CDR1 and CDR2 are LNHNV and YYDKDF (reference sequence). The junction had 2 bases not matched to a gene; V was cut back by 5 bases and J by 0 bases. The CDR3 is made up of 14 amino acids. CDR3 region: CATSGGQSTDTQYF. The CDR3 coding sequence is TGTGCCACCAGCGGGGGACAGAGCACAGATACGCAGTATTTT.

DNA for the CDR3: TGTGCCAGCAGCGTGACGGGGACAGTTTTTTCCTACAATGAGCAGTTCTTC. This gives the protein CASSVTGTVFSYNEQFF. The chain recombines TRBV9 with TRBJ2-1; 7 bases are shared with TRBD1. Germline V gene lookup returns CDR1 SGDLS and CDR2 YYNGEE. The V segment lost 2 bases and the J segment 1 base; nucleotides outside the gene matches: 9. The CDR3 spans 17 residues. The full variable domain, in which reference TRBV9 and TRBJ2-1 provide the parts outside the CDR3, is DSGVTQTPKHLITATGQRVTLRCSPRSGDLSVYWYQQSLDQGLQFLIQYYNGEERAKGNILERFSAQQFPDLHSELNLSSLELGDSALYFCASSVTGTVFSYNEQFFGPGTRLTVL.

The rearrangement joins TRBV5-6 to TRBJ2-1; no clear D gene. CDR1 is SGHDT and CDR2 is YYEEEE in the germline V gene. CDR3 length: 18 amino acids. Trimming left V 7 bases short and J 0 bases short, with 23 bases between. The CDR3 spells CASQVGWVPPRSYNEQFF. Written as DNA, the CDR3 is TGTGCCAGCCAGGTGGGTTGGGTTCCTCCCCGCTCCTACAATGAGCAGTTCTTC.

The V gene is TRBV2, the J gene TRBJ2-2; D unresolved. CDR1 is SNHLY and CDR2 is FYNNEI in the germline V gene. The germline V and J ends were trimmed by 4 bases and 1 base, with 7 bases remaining between them. CDR3 size: 14 residues. The chain's CDR3 is CASSGAVNTGELFF. CDR3 bases: TGTGCCAGCAGTGGGGCAGTGAACACCGGGGAGCTGTTTTTT.

V usage is TRBV9 and J usage is TRBJ2-1; the match to TRBD2 covers 8 bases. V trimming: 5 bases; J trimming: 6 bases; junction bases outside the gene matches: 7. Germline V gene sequence: CDR1 SGDLS, CDR2 YYNGEE. This CDR3 has 14 amino acids. Here the CDR3 reads CASRDSSGSNEQFF. The CDR3 DNA follows: TGTGCCAGCAGAGACTCAAGCGGGAGCAATGAGCAGTTCTTC.

Points on this clone: The germline gene is not matched at one end of the junction; a read error may be the cause. V is TRBV7-7 and J is TRBJ2-7; D unresolved. The CDR3 spans 14 residues. Germline V gene lookup returns CDR1 SSHAT and CDR2 FNYEAQ (reference sequence). This chain's CDR3 is CASSLGSDSYEQYF. The DNA of the CDR3 is TGTGCTAGCAGCTTGGGAAGCGACTCCTACGAGCAGTACTTC.

The rearrangement uses TRBV9 and TRBJ2-1; the D gene is possibly TRBD2 (6 bases). V was pared by 3 bases and J by 12 bases, with 10 bases between. Per germline, CDR1 SGDLS and CDR2 YYNGEE. CDR3 length: 11 amino acids. In DNA form, the CDR3 reads TGTGCCAGCAGCGAAGGAGGGCGGCAGTTCTTC. Its protein product is CASSEGGRQFF.

The rearrangement joins TRBV11-1 to TRBJ2-2; no firm D call. The CDR3 is made up of 14 amino acids. Germline CDR1 SGHAT, CDR2 FQDESV (reference sequence). V was clipped by 2 bases and J by 2 bases, with 6 bases between them. The DNA for the CDR3 is TGTGCCAGCAGCTTATTCAGTAACACCGGGGAGCTGTTTTTT. It translates to CASSLFSNTGELFF.

With regard to this clone: The sample contains more than one DNA sequence encoding this CDR3. This chain joins TRBV7-9 and TRBJ2-7; 7 nucleotides line up with TRBD1. In germline, CDR1 is SEHNR, CDR2 FQNEAQ (reference sequence). This CDR3 has 13 amino acids. J lost 3 bases, V lost 5 bases, and 4 bases had no gene match. The CDR3 is CASSPRTGYEQYF. The CDR3 DNA is TGTGCCAGCAGCCCCCGGACAGGCTACGAGCAGTACTTC.

The gene calls are TRBV5-6 and TRBJ2-3; TRBD2 is a possible D gene (7 bases). The CDR3 contains 16 residues. V lost 0 bases, J lost 1 base, and 12 bases lay in between. CDR1 and CDR2 from the germline V gene are SGHDT and YYEEEE. The CDR3 coding sequence is TGTGCCAGCAGCTTGGTCGCGGGGGCGGGCACAGATACGCAGTATTTT. It is translated as CASSLVAGAGTDTQYF. The whole variable domain, filled in from reference TRBV5-6 and TRBJ2-3, reads DAGVTQSPTHLIKTRGQQVTLRCSPKSGHDTVSWYQQALGQGPQFIFQYYEEEERQRGNFPDRFSGHQFPNYSSELNVNALLLGDSALYLCASSLVAGAGTDTQYFGPGTRLTVL.

The rearrangement uses TRBV18 and TRBJ2-4, with 10 bases aligning to TRBD2. There are 16 residues in the CDR3. V dropped 5 bases and J dropped 8; count of bases not matched to a gene: 12. Germline values: CDR1 KGHSH, CDR2 LQKENI. The CDR3 sequence: CASSLLLAGEVYIQYF. In DNA form, the CDR3 reads TGTGCCAGCTCATTACTCCTAGCGGGAGAAGTTTACATTCAGTACTTC.

The V and J genes are TRBV27 and TRBJ1-4; D is unclear. Germline V gene data show CDR1 as MNHEY and CDR2 as SMNVEV (reference sequence). This CDR3 is 16 amino acids long. V shed 4 bases and J shed 2 bases, with 14 bases lying between them. CDR3 coding DNA: TGTGCCAGCAGTTACCGGGAAACTTCGACTAATGAAAAACTGTTTTTT. This sequence encodes CASSYRETSTNEKLFF.

This clone was counted at least ten times. The chain recombines TRBV27 with TRBJ1-2; D gene unclear. This CDR3 contains 13 residues. Trimming shortened V by 0 bases and J by 4 bases, and 6 bases separated the two germline ends. CDR1 is MNHEY, CDR2 SMNVEV, per germline (reference sequence). CDR3: CASSLSNSYGYTF. The CDR3 DNA is TGTGCCAGCAGTTTATCTAACAGCTATGGCTACACCTTC.